This TCR beta chain was documented in a study of T cell responses to AZD1222 COVID-19 vaccine. As for the study in general: Combined were second doses at about 4 or about 12 weeks.

Regarding the study as a whole: After two AZD1222 doses, spike-specific TCR breadth and depth rose versus day 0. Regions 160-218 and 743-854 dominated among vaccine-associated CD4 TCRs spanning spike. The repertoires were collected only after the peak T cell response.

V shed 5 bases and J shed 5 bases, with 4 bases lying between them. Germline V gene data show CDR1 as MNHNY and CDR2 as SVGAGI (reference sequence). The CDR3 is made up of 11 amino acids. Only in-frame clones appear in the TCRdb table, and some are missing; sequencing was by immunoSEQ multiplex PCR. The sample has around 250,000 clones, approximately 93% seen once. Comment on this clone: Its specificity is not known.

The sequencing here drew on peripheral blood, taken on day 0 of AZD1222 vaccination. V is TRBV6-6 and J is TRBJ2-1; the D is unclear. This clonotype was sampled from an adult in good health. CDR3: CASSRNNEQFF. For the CDR3, the DNA is TGTGCCAGCAGTAGGAACAATGAGCAGTTCTTC.